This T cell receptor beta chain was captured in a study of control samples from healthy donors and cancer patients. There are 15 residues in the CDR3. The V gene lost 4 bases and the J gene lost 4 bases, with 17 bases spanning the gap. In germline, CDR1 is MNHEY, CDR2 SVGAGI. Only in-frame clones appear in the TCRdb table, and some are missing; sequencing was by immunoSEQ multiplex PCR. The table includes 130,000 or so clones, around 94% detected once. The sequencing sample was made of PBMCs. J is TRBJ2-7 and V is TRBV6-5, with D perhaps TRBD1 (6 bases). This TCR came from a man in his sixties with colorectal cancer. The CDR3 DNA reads TGTGCCAGCAGTTCAGAGCCCAGGGGAAATTACGAGCAGTACTTC. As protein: CASSSEPRGNYEQYF.